This is a list of T cell receptor beta chains from one sample in a study of T-cell reconstitution after alpha-beta-depleted transplantation in children. One entry per CDR3 protein results from TCRdb running MiXCR on the PCR reads. The sample has roughly 590,000 distinct CDR3 sequences; approximately 15% are singletons. Sample: PBMCs from the stem cell graft donor, taken from the stem cell graft. These receptors were collected from a human donor who donated a stem cell graft to a child with acute myeloid leukemia. CDR3s include the opening cysteine and the closing phenylalanine or tryptophan. D genes are given only for firm matches. Size values are once, few and many counts, or a class for expanded clones, and some rows have none.

>15|TRBJ2-2|NA|TRBV29-1|TRBD2
CSVGLAGGLTGELFF
TGCAGCGTTGGTCTAGCGGGGGGGCTCACCGGGGAGCTGTTTTTT
>10|TRBJ1-6|NA|TRBV3-1|NA
CATGREPLHF
TGTGCCACCGGTAGGGAACCCCTCCACTTT
>16|TRBJ1-5|few|TRBV7-2|NA
CASSLLSGGGNQPQHF
TGTGCCAGCAGCTTATTATCCGGGGGGGGCAATCAGCCCCAGCATTTT
>15|TRBJ1-5|many|TRBV27|NA
CASSLSKGLNQPQHF
TGTGCCAGCAGTTTAAGTAAGGGCTTAAATCAGCCCCAGCATTTT
>17|TRBJ2-5|few|TRBV7-2|TRBD2
CASSAQPGLAPRGTQYF
TGTGCCAGCAGCGCACAGCCGGGACTAGCGCCCCGTGGGACCCAGTACTTC
>15|TRBJ1-6|few|TRBV12-3/TRBV12-4|NA
CASSFGGDSNSPLHF
TGTGCCAGCAGTTTTGGGGGGGATAGTAATTCACCCCTCCACTTT
>17|TRBJ1-1|many|TRBV20-1|NA
CSARDSGPGRLNTEAFF
TGCAGTGCTAGAGATTCGGGACCGGGACGGCTGAACACTGAAGCTTTCTTT
>14|TRBJ2-3|many|TRBV7-2|NA
CASSFGPGQDTQYF
TGTGCCAGCAGCTTCGGACCAGGGCAGGATACGCAGTATTTT
>16|TRBJ2-5|many|TRBV10-3|NA
CAISETEIGRQETQYF
TGTGCCATCAGTGAGACGGAAATAGGGAGGCAAGAGACCCAGTACTTC
>19|TRBJ1-1|many|TRBV28|TRBD1
CASTRPLILKRRQGPEAFF
TGTGCCAGCACAAGGCCCCTAATCTTGAAAAGAAGACAGGGCCCTGAAGCTTTCTTT
>15|TRBJ1-5|NA|TRBV24-1|NA
CATSDSDWGTQPQHF
TGTGCCACCAGTGATTCCGACTGGGGAACCCAGCCCCAGCATTTT
>14|TRBJ2-2|few|TRBV5-6|NA
CASSLDERAGELFF
TGTGCCAGCAGCCTGGACGAACGGGCCGGGGAGCTGTTTTTT
>13|TRBJ2-7|many|TRBV20-1|NA
CSAPSPFSYEQYF
TGCAGTGCACCCTCCCCGTTCTCCTACGAGCAGTACTTC
>14|TRBJ2-5|many|TRBV12-3/TRBV12-4|TRBD1
CASSSGGTGETQYF
TGTGCCAGCAGTTCAGGGGGCACGGGGGAGACCCAGTACTTC
>14|TRBJ1-3|NA|TRBV15|NA
CATSLQVSGNTIYF
TGTGCCACCAGCCTACAGGTCTCTGGAAACACCATATATTTT
>16|TRBJ1-6|NA|TRBV15|NA
CATSRETYLTDSPLHF
TGTGCCACCAGCAGAGAGACGTACCTCACGGATTCACCCCTCCACTTT
>14|TRBJ1-1|many|TRBV13|NA
CASSTERQNTEAFF
TGTGCCAGCAGTACGGAACGGCAAAACACTGAAGCTTTCTTT
>14|TRBJ2-3|NA|TRBV28|NA
CASSPTGITDTQYF
TGTGCCAGCAGTCCAACAGGGATCACAGATACGCAGTATTTT
>17|TRBJ1-1|few|TRBV6-2/TRBV6-3|NA
CASRPVEGTAPDTEAFF
TGTGCCAGCAGACCCGTGGAGGGTACAGCCCCGGACACTGAAGCTTTCTTT
>14|TRBJ1-5|many|TRBV20-1|TRBD1
CSARRQGLFQPQHF
TGCAGTGCTAGACGACAGGGTCTTTTTCAGCCCCAGCATTTT
>15|TRBJ2-3|many|TRBV7-2|NA
CASSFGGANTDTQYF
TGTGCCAGCAGCTTTGGTGGAGCTAACACAGATACGCAGTATTTT
>14|TRBJ2-5|many|TRBV6-1|NA
CASTLGAGEETQYF
TGTGCCAGCACGCTAGGGGCAGGGGAAGAGACCCAGTACTTC
>15|TRBJ2-7|medium-sized|TRBV11-2|NA
CASSQGSRSGYEQYF
TGTGCCAGCAGTCAGGGTAGTCGCTCTGGCTACGAGCAGTACTTC
>14|TRBJ2-7|NA|TRBV7-2|NA
CASSSAAATYEQYF
TGTGCCAGCAGTAGTGCGGCAGCCACCTACGAGCAGTACTTC
>14|TRBJ1-4|many|TRBV6-4|NA
CASRNRVANEKLFF
TGTGCCAGTCGAAACAGGGTGGCTAATGAAAAACTGTTTTTT
>14|TRBJ2-3|NA|TRBV4-1|NA
CASSYRDPTDTQYF
TGCGCCAGCAGCTACCGAGACCCAACAGATACGCAGTATTTT
>15|TRBJ2-6|few|TRBV5-1|NA
CASSGQGGGANVLTF
TGCGCCAGCAGCGGGCAGGGCGGCGGGGCCAACGTCCTGACTTTC
>14|TRBJ2-1|NA|TRBV20-1|NA
CSARALSGYNEQFF
TGCAGTGCTAGAGCTCTTAGTGGCTACAATGAGCAGTTCTTC
>14|TRBJ2-7|few|TRBV7-2|TRBD2
CASSLQRGTYEQYF
TGTGCCAGCAGCTTACAGCGGGGGACCTACGAGCAGTACTTC
>16|TRBJ2-3|NA|TRBV6-1|TRBD2
CASSPRTSAHGDTQYF
TGTGCCAGCAGTCCGCGGACTAGTGCGCACGGGGATACGCAGTATTTT
>11|TRBJ1-2|NA|TRBV7-9|NA
CASEGLGGYTF
TGTGCCTCCGAGGGTTTGGGGGGCTACACCTTC
>11|TRBJ2-7|few|TRBV25-1|NA
CASSKIYEQYF
TGTGCCAGCAGTAAAATCTACGAGCAGTACTTC
>14|TRBJ2-4|many|TRBV20-1|NA
CSASEGQGKNIQYF
TGCAGTGCTAGTGAGGGTCAGGGCAAAAACATTCAGTACTTC
>16|TRBJ2-1|NA|TRBV29-1|TRBD2
CSVESMGSGGGNEQFF
TGCAGCGTTGAATCGATGGGGTCAGGCGGGGGTAATGAGCAGTTCTTC
>15|TRBJ1-6|many|TRBV7-6|TRBD1
CVSSRQGRYNSPLHF
TGTGTCAGCAGCCGACAGGGCCGCTATAATTCACCCCTCCACTTT
>13|TRBJ2-7|few|TRBV15|TRBD1
CATSREDRSEQYF
TGTGCCACCAGCAGAGAGGACAGGAGCGAGCAGTACTTC
>15|TRBJ1-2|many|TRBV15|TRBD1
CATSRDRGINYGYTF
TGTGCCACCAGCAGAGACAGGGGGATTAACTATGGCTACACCTTC
>14|TRBJ1-1|many|TRBV6-5|TRBD1
CASIPGTANTEAFF
TGTGCCAGCATCCCCGGGACAGCGAACACTGAAGCTTTCTTT
>18|TRBJ2-1|many|TRBV11-1|TRBD2
CASSLGPSGGSSYNEQFF
TGTGCCAGCAGCTTAGGGCCTAGCGGGGGGTCTTCCTACAATGAGCAGTTCTTC
>12|TRBJ2-1|many|TRBV29-1|NA
CSLAGTGDEQFF
TGCAGCCTGGCAGGGACTGGGGATGAGCAGTTCTTC
>15|TRBJ2-2|many|TRBV7-9|TRBD1
CASSYQGASSGELFF
TGTGCCAGCAGCTATCAGGGGGCGTCATCCGGGGAGCTGTTTTTT
>16|TRBJ2-5|NA|TRBV20-1|TRBD1
CSARDPVRGRIETQYF
TGCAGTGCTAGAGACCCGGTCAGGGGGCGAATCGAGACCCAGTACTTC
>11|TRBJ2-1|NA|TRBV30|NA
CAWTRRNEQFF
TGTGCCTGGACTAGAAGGAATGAGCAGTTCTTC
>15|TRBJ2-1|many|TRBV7-2|TRBD2
CASSLTSGGWNEQFF
TGTGCCAGCAGCTTGACTAGCGGGGGGTGGAATGAGCAGTTCTTC
>15|TRBJ2-7|NA|TRBV4-3|TRBD1
CASSRDRERPYEQYF
TGCGCCAGCAGCCGCGACAGGGAGCGTCCCTACGAGCAGTACTTC
>17|TRBJ1-1|NA|TRBV6-2/TRBV6-3|TRBD1
CASSYGGQGLRNTEAFF
TGTGCCAGCAGTTACGGCGGACAGGGGCTGAGGAACACTGAAGCTTTCTTT
>13|TRBJ1-2|NA|TRBV7-3|NA
CASEEGPGYGYTF
TGTGCCAGCGAGGAAGGGCCGGGCTATGGCTACACCTTC
>14|TRBJ2-7|many|TRBV29-1|NA
CSVEPQGPPYEQYF
TGCAGCGTTGAACCCCAGGGGCCTCCCTACGAGCAGTACTTC
>14|TRBJ2-7|NA|TRBV7-2|NA
CASSTDATFYEQYF
TGTGCCAGCAGCACCGACGCGACCTTCTACGAGCAGTACTTC
>12|TRBJ2-3|many|TRBV29-1|NA
CSGALGGETQYF
TGCAGCGGCGCCTTGGGGGGAGAAACGCAGTATTTT
>15|TRBJ1-2|NA|TRBV28|NA
CASSFLAIPNYGYTF
TGTGCCAGCAGTTTTCTGGCGATACCGAACTATGGCTACACCTTC
>14|TRBJ2-5|NA|TRBV5-1|NA
CASSLKGDPETQYF
TGCGCCAGCAGCTTGAAGGGGGACCCGGAGACCCAGTACTTC
>12|TRBJ1-2|NA|TRBV20-1|NA
CSAPGGADGYTF
TGCAGTGCCCCAGGAGGGGCCGATGGCTACACCTTC